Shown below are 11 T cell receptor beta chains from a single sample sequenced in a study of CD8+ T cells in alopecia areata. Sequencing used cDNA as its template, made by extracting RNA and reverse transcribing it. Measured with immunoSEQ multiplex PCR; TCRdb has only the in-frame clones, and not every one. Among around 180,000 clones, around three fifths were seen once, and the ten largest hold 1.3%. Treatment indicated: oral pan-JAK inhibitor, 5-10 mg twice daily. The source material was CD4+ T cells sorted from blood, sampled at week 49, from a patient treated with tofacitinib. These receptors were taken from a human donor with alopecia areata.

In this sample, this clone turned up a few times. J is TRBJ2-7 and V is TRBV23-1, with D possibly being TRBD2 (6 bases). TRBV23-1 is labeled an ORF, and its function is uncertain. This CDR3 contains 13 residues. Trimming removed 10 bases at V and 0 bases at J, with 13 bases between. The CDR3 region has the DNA TGCGCCACCTCCCCGGGAGACTCCTACGAGCAGTACTTC. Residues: CATSPGDSYEQYF.

CDR3 sequence reads: CASRSRDRDNEQFF. CDR3 sequence (DNA): TGTGCCAGCAGAAGCCGGGACAGGGATAATGAGCAGTTCTTC. V usage is TRBV2 and J usage is TRBJ2-1; 9 bases map to TRBD1. CDR3 length: 14 residues. V trimming: 6 bases; J trimming: 7 bases; junction bases outside the gene matches: 7. CDR1 and CDR2 from the germline V gene are SNHLY and FYNNEI.

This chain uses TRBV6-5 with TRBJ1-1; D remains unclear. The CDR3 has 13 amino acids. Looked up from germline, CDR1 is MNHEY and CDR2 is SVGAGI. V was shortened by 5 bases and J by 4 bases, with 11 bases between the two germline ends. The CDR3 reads CASSKLGSTEAFF. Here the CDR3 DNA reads TGTGCCAGCAGTAAACTCGGAAGCACTGAAGCTTTCTTT.

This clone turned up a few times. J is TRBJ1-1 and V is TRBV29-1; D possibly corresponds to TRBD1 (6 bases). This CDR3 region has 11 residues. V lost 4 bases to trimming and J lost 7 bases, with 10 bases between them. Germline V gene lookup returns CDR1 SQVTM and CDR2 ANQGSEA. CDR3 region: CSVVRGLEAFF. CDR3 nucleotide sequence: TGCAGCGTTGTTCGGGGGCTTGAAGCTTTCTTT.

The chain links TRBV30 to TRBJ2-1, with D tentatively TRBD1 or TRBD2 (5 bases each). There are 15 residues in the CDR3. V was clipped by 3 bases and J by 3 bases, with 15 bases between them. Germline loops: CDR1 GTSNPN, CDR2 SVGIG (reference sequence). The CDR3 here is CAWRDRDRIYNEQFF. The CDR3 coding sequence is TGTGCCTGGAGGGACCGGGACCGGATCTACAATGAGCAGTTCTTC. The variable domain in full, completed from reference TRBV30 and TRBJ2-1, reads SQTIHQWPATLVQPVGSPLSLECTVEGTSNPNLYWYRQAAGRGLQLLFYSVGIGQISSEVPQNLSASRPQDRQFILSSKKLLLSDSGFYLCAWRDRDRIYNEQFFGPGTRLTVL.

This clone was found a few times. The CDR3 protein is CSVVFGREPYEQYF. CDR3 nucleotide sequence: TGCAGCGTTGTGTTCGGGCGGGAGCCCTACGAGCAGTACTTC. V and J are TRBV29-1 and TRBJ2-7; TRBD2 matches 7 bases. Trimming took 4 bases from V and 2 from J; bases not matched to a gene: 8. Germline lookup yields CDR1 SQVTM and CDR2 ANQGSEA. The CDR3 runs 14 residues.

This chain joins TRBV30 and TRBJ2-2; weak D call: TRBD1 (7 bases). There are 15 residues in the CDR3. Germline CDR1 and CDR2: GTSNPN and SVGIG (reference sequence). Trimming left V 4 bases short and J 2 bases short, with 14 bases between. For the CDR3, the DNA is TGTGCCTGGACCCGGAGGGGGCTTAACACCGGGGAGCTGTTTTTT. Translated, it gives CAWTRRGLNTGELFF.

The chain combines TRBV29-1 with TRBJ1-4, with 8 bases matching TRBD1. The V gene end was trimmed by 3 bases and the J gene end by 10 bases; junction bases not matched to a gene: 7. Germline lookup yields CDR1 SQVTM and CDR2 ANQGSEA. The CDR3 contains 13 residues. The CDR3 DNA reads TGCAGCGTTGAGAAGACAGGGGATGGAAAACTGTTTTTT. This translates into CSVEKTGDGKLFF.

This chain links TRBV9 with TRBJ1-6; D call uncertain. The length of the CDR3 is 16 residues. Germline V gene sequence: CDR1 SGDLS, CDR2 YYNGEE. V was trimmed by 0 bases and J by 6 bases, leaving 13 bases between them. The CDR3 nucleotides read TGTGCCAGCAGCGTAGACCTTGGGCAGTTTAATTCACCCCTCCACTTT. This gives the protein CASSVDLGQFNSPLHF.

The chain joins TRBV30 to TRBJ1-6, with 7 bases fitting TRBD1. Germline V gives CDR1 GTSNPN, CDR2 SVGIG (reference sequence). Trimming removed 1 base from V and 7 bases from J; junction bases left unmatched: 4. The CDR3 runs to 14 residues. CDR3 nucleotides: TGTGCCTGGAGTGCCGGGACAGCAAATTCACCCCTCCACTTT. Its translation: CAWSAGTANSPLHF.

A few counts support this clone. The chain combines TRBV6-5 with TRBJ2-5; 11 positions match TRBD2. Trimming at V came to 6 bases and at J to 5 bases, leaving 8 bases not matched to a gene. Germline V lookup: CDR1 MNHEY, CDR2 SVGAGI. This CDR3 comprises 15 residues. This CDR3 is CASRRVAGGLETQYF. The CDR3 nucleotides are TGTGCCAGCAGACGCGTAGCGGGGGGGTTGGAGACCCAGTACTTC.